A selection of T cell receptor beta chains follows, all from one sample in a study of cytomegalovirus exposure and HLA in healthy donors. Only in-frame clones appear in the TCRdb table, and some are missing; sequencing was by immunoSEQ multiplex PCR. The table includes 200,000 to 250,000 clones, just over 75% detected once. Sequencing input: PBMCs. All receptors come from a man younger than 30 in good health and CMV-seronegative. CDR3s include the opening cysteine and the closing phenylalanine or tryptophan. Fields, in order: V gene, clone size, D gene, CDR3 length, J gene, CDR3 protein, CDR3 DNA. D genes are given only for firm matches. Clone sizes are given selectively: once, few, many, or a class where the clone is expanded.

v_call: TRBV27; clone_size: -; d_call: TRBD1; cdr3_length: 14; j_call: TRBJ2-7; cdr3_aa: CASRVLGQPYEQYF; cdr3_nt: TGTGCCAGCAGGGTTCTGGGACAGCCATACGAGCAGTACTTC
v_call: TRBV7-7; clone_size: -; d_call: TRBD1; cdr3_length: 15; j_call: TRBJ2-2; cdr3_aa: CASRPGQGAAGELFF; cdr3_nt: TGTGCTAGCCGTCCGGGGCAGGGGGCAGCCGGGGAGCTGTTTTTT
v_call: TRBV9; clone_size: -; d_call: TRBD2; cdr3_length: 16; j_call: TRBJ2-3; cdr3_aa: CASSIIAGGATDTQYF; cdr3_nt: TGTGCCAGCAGCATAATAGCGGGAGGAGCAACAGATACGCAGTATTTT
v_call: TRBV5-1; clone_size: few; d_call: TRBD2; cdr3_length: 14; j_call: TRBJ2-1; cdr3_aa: CASSLTSGSNEQFF; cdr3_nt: TGCGCCAGCAGCTTGACTAGCGGGAGTAATGAGCAGTTCTTC
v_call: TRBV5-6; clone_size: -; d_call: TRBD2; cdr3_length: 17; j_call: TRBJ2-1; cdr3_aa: CASSFNPGLAGLNEQFF; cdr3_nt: TGTGCCAGCAGTTTTAACCCCGGACTAGCGGGGCTAAATGAGCAGTTCTTC
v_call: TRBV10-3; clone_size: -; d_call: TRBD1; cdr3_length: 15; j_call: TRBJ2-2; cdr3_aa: CATSRDRVIVGELFF; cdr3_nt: TGTGCCACTTCCCGGGACAGGGTGATAGTTGGGGAGCTGTTTTTT
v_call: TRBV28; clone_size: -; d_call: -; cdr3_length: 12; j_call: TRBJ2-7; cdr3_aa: CASKRGTYEQYF; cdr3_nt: TGTGCCAGCAAAAGGGGAACCTACGAGCAGTACTTC
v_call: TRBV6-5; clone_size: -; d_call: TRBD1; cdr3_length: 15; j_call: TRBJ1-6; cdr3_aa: CASSPSTGNHSPLHF; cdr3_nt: TGTGCCAGCAGTCCGTCGACAGGGAATCATTCACCCCTCCACTTT
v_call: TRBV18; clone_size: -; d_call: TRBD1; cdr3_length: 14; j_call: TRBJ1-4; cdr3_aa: CASSVRDRDEKLFF; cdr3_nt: TGTGCCAGCTCAGTCCGGGACAGGGACGAAAAACTGTTTTTT
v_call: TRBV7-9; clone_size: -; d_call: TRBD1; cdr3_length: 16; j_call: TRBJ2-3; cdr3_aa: CSSSSGQETSTDTQYF; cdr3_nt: TGTTCCAGCAGCTCGGGACAGGAGACTAGCACAGATACGCAGTATTTT
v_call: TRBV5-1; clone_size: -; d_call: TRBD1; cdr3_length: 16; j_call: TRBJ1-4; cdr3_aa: CASSDGQGITNEKLFF; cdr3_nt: TGCGCCAGCAGCGACGGACAGGGGATAACTAATGAAAAACTGTTTTTT
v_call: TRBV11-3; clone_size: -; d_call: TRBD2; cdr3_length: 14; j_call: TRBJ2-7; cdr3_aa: CASSYSGTTYEQYF; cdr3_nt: TGTGCCAGCAGCTATAGCGGGACTACCTACGAGCAGTACTTC
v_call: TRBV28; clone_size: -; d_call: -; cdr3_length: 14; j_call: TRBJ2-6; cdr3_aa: CASSSVAGANVLTF; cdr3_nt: TGTGCCAGCAGTTCAGTGGCCGGGGCCAACGTCCTGACTTTC
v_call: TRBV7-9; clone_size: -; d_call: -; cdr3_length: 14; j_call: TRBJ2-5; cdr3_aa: CASSSTGTAETQYF; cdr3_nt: TGTGCCAGCAGTTCAACCGGGACTGCAGAGACCCAGTACTTC
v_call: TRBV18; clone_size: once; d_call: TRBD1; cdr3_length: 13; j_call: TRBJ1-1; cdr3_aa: CASSQQGGTEAFF; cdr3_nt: TGTGCCAGCTCACAACAGGGGGGCACTGAAGCTTTCTTT